The clone carrying this T cell receptor beta chain occurred a few times. Its antigen remains unknown. The entry originates in a study of naive and memory T cell subsets. Study outcomes and limitations: Each distinct alpha or beta sequence counts as one clonotype. A few larger clonotypes appeared in naive repertoires, especially CD8, possibly memory cells re-expressing CD45RA.

Alpha and beta libraries were amplified separately from the second PCR onward. CMV status came from CD4+ T cell IFNgamma after overnight CMV lysate stimulation of fresh PBMCs. Germline loops: CDR1 SEHNR, CDR2 FQNEAQ (reference sequence). The CDR3 has 15 amino acids. Trimming took 3 bases from V and 5 from J, leaving 14 bases between them. Both TRBC1 and TRBC2 were covered by a beta constant-region primer of two equimolar oligonucleotides. Nested alpha and beta constant-region primers with the SP2 primer drove four PCR rounds on ligated cDNA. TCRdb used MiXCR to reprocess the UMI-ligation and nested PCR reads, holding one entry per CDR3 protein. Here the sample spans over 110,000 distinct CDR3 sequences, approximately 20% being singletons.

Sequencing was done on a sample of naive CD8+ T cells from blood. This sequence joins TRBV7-9 and TRBJ2-1; a weak D match, TRBD2 (6 bases). The receptor was isolated from a human donor in good health. The CDR3, as DNA: TGTGCCAGCAGCTTTTCCTGGACTACGGACAATGAGCAGTTCTTC. This encodes CASSFSWTTDNEQFF.